The entry below gives a single T cell receptor beta chain sequence along with its context. Germline lookup yields CDR1 ENHRY and CDR2 SYGVKD. Trimming removed 0 bases from V and 3 bases from J; junction bases left unmatched: 10. This CDR3 is built from 20 residues. The repertoire was sequenced with immunoSEQ multiplex PCR; TCRdb's copy has only in-frame clones and lacks some. The table has about 2,800 clones, roughly 78% seen once. These data belong to a study of the immune and genomic landscape of osteosarcoma. Background on the study: Most patients were poor-risk; 60% to 75% had died. Most patients, around 77%, had localized disease at diagnosis.

The post-treatment osteosarcoma tumors were primary, local recurrence or metastasis specimens from poor-prognosis patients. The gene calls are TRBV10-3 and TRBJ2-3, with TRBD2 matching 15 bases. This TCR was sampled from a woman younger than 30 with osteosarcoma. Material: metastatic tumor tissue from the lung. This chain's CDR3 is CAISESEGLAGGRSTDTQYF. CDR3 coding DNA: TGTGCCATCAGTGAGTCGGAGGGACTAGCGGGGGGCCGGTCGACAGATACGCAGTATTTT.